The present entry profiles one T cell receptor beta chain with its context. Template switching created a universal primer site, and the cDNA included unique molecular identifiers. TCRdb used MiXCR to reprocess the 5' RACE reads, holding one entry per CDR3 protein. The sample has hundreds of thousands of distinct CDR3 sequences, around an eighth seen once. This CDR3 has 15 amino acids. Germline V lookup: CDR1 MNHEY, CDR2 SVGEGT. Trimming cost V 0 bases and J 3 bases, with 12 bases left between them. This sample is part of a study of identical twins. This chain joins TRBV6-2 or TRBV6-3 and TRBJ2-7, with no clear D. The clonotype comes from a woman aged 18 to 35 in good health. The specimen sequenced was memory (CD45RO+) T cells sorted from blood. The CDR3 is CASSYSSSGLYEQYF. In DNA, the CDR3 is TGTGCCAGCAGTTACTCTTCGTCTGGGCTCTACGAGCAGTACTTC.